This T cell receptor (beta chain) was retrieved from a study of blood T cell repertoires in COVID-19. Study overall: The samples span acute and convalescent COVID-19 from the United States, Italy and Spain. The analysed material was cDNA or gDNA that came from T cells, B-cell-depleted T cells, or PBMCs.

As to this clone: One end of the junction fails to match germline, which may point to a read error.

Under the authors' procedure: Amplification from reference gene primers served as the basis for estimated nucleated cell counts. Assay used: immunoSEQ multiplex PCR; TCRdb lists only in-frame clones, some missing. That table supplies the V and J calls and clone size; D and trimming were determined from the DNA. The repertoire has almost 400,000 clones, about 90% of them found once; the top ten carry about 1.7%. Germline lookup yields CDR1 SQVTM and CDR2 ANQGSEA. The CDR3 covers 13 residues. Clinical history as reported by participants underpinned cohort assignment. The TCR comes from a young woman who had recovered from COVID-19. The sample taken for sequencing was PBMCs or T cells enriched from blood (not recorded which). This rearrangement joins TRBV29-1 to TRBJ2-1; 11 nucleotides line up with TRBD2. CDR3: CSVTSGTYSEQFF. CDR3 DNA sequence: TGCAGCGTGACTAGCGGGACTTACAGTGAGCAGTTCTTC.